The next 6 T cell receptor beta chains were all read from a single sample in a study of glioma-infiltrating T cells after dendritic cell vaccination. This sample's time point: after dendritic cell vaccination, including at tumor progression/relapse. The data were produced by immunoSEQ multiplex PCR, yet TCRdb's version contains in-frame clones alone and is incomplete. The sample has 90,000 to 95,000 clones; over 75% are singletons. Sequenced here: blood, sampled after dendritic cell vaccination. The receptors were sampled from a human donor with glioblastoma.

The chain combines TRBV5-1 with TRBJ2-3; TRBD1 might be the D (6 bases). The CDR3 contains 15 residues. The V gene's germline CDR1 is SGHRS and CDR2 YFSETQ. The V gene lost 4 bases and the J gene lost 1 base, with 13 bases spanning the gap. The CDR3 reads CASSVQGGGTDTQYF. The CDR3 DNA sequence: TGCGCCAGCAGCGTACAGGGTGGCGGCACAGATACGCAGTATTTT.

For the CDR3, the DNA is TGCAGCGTGGCCCCGACTAGCGGGTCTGTCAATGAGCAGTTCTTC. It is translated as CSVAPTSGSVNEQFF. This chain uses TRBV29-1 with TRBJ2-1, with 10 bases lining up with TRBD2. V lost 6 bases, J lost 6 bases, and 11 bases stayed unmatched. CDR1 is SQVTM and CDR2 is ANQGSEA in the germline V gene. The CDR3 extends over 15 amino acids.

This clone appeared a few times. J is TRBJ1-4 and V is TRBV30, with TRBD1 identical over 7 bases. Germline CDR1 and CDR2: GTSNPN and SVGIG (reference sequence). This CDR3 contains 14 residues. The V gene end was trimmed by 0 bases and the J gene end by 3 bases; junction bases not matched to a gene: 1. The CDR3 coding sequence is TGTGCCTGGAGTGTTGGGACAGCTAATGAAAAACTGTTTTTT. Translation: CAWSVGTANEKLFF. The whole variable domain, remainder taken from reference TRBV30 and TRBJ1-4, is SQTIHQWPATLVQPVGSPLSLECTVEGTSNPNLYWYRQAAGRGLQLLFYSVGIGQISSEVPQNLSASRPQDRQFILSSKKLLLSDSGFYLCAWSVGTANEKLFFGSGTQLSVL.

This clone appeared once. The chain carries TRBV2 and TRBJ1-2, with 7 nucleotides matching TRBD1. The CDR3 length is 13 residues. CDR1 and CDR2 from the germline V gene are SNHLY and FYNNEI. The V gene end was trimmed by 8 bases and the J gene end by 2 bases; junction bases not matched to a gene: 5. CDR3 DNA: TGTGCCAGCGCTCGGACAGGCAACTATGGCTACACCTTC. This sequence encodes CASARTGNYGYTF.

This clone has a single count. This CDR3 reads CASSLGQAAYEQYF. The CDR3 DNA sequence: TGTGCCAGCAGCTTAGGGCAGGCAGCCTACGAGCAGTACTTC. V is TRBV7-8 and J is TRBJ2-7, with D uncertain. From germline, CDR1 is SGHVS and CDR2 FQNEAQ. The V end was cut by 1 base, the J end by 2 bases, with 9 bases between. The CDR3 totals 14 residues.

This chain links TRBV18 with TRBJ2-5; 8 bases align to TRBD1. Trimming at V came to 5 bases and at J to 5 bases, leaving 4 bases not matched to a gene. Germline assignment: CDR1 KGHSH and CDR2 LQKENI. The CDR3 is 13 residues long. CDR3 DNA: TGTGCCAGCTCAGCTAGACAGGGGGAGACCCAGTACTTC. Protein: CASSARQGETQYF. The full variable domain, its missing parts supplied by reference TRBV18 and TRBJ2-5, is NAGVMQNPRHLVRRRGQEARLRCSPMKGHSHVYWYRQLPEEGLKFMVYLQKENIIDESGMPKERFSAEFPKEGPSILRIQQVVRGDSAAYFCASSARQGETQYFGPGTRLLVL.